This entry lists 27 T cell receptor beta chains sequenced from one sample in a study of cytomegalovirus exposure and HLA in healthy donors (dated by TCRdb to 2017 to 2019). The library was produced with the immunoSEQ multiplex PCR assay. A mixture of 60 forward primers for TCR Vbeta segments and 13 reverse primers for TCR Jbeta segments was used in the multiplex PCR. Not all clones reach the TCRdb copy of this immuneACCESS table, which keeps in-frame sequences only. Checked studies attribute under half of the gap to unresolved V genes and leave the rest unexplained. The sample contains 150,000 to 200,000 clones, roughly 80% of them found a single time. 2.5% to 4% of the sample goes to the ten largest clones. Material: PBMCs. These TCRs come from a female donor in good health and CMV-seronegative.

This clone was seen only a few times. V usage is TRBV5-1 and J usage is TRBJ2-1, with 11 nucleotides matching TRBD2. J lost 9 bases, V lost 1 base, and 3 bases had no gene match. Germline lookup yields CDR1 SGHRS and CDR2 YFSETQ. The CDR3 is 14 residues long. CDR3: CASSLTSGGSEQFF. CDR3 in DNA: TGCGCCAGCAGCTTGACTAGCGGGGGATCTGAGCAGTTCTTC.

The chain couples TRBV5-1 to TRBJ2-5; 8 positions agree with TRBD2. The trim removed 2 bases at V and 1 base at J, leaving 4 bases unmatched. The length of the CDR3 is 15 residues. CDR1 and CDR2 from the germline V gene are SGHRS and YFSETQ. The DNA for the CDR3 is TGCGCCAGCAGCTTAGCGGGGGCCGTCCAAGAGACCCAGTACTTC. It translates to CASSLAGAVQETQYF.

With respect to this clone: A junction end diverges from the germline sequence, so it may reflect a read error. This chain links TRBV11-2 with TRBJ2-7; TRBD1 matches 11 bases. The CDR3 contains 16 residues. Germline loops: CDR1 SGHAT, CDR2 FQNNGV. The CDR3 loop is CTSSLDPGTGGYEQYF. CDR3 nucleotide sequence: TGTACCAGCAGCTTAGATCCCGGGACAGGGGGATACGAGCAGTACTTC.

V gene TRBV10-1 combines with J gene TRBJ2-7, with 8 bases matching TRBD2. Per germline, CDR1 WNHNN and CDR2 SYGVQD (reference sequence). This CDR3 is built from 13 residues. The J segment lost 6 bases and the V segment lost 6 bases, leaving 7 bases of the junction unmatched. Here the CDR3 reads CASRIPSGREQYF. The CDR3 DNA reads TGCGCCAGCAGAATCCCTAGCGGGCGCGAGCAGTACTTC.

The V gene is TRBV28, the J gene TRBJ2-1; perhaps TRBD1 as D (6 bases). Germline V gives CDR1 MDHEN, CDR2 SYDVKM. V was trimmed by 5 bases and J by 4 bases, leaving 18 bases between them. The CDR3 runs to 16 residues. CDR3 DNA sequence: TGTGCCAGCAGTCTGACTACAGGTGGGACATACAATGAGCAGTTCTTC. Protein: CASSLTTGGTYNEQFF.

V usage is TRBV4-3 and J usage is TRBJ2-1; a possible D gene is TRBD2 (5 bases). The CDR3 runs 16 residues. Looked up from germline, CDR1 is LGHNA and CDR2 is YSLEER. V lost 0 bases, J lost 10 bases, and 19 bases lay in between. The CDR3 is CASSQESTTEGREQFF. The DNA of the CDR3 is TGCGCCAGCAGCCAAGAGTCGACCACAGAGGGCCGGGAGCAGTTCTTC.

The rearrangement links TRBV5-1 to TRBJ2-1, with 7 bases identical to TRBD1. The V segment lost 3 bases and the J segment 3 bases; nucleotides outside the gene matches: 3. Germline V lookup: CDR1 SGHRS, CDR2 YFSETQ. This CDR3 is built from 14 residues. The CDR3 nucleotides read TGCGCCAGCAGCTCCACAGGGGACTACAATGAGCAGTTCTTC. Protein sequence: CASSSTGDYNEQFF.

The V call is TRBV4-2, the J call TRBJ1-2, with 8 bases identical to TRBD1. Germline loops: CDR1 LGHNA, CDR2 YNFKEQ. The length of the CDR3 is 16 residues. Trimming cost V 1 base and J 2 bases; bases outside gene matches: 6. The DNA of the CDR3 is TGTGCCAGCAGCCAAGGAGGGACAGGCCTAAACTATGGCTACACCTTC. The encoded protein is CASSQGGTGLNYGYTF.

The chain couples TRBV28 to TRBJ2-1; 7 bases map to TRBD1. Germline V gene data show CDR1 as MDHEN and CDR2 as SYDVKM. The trim removed 5 bases at V and 4 bases at J, leaving 8 bases unmatched. The CDR3 runs 15 residues. Written as DNA, the CDR3 is TGTGCCAGCAGTCTCGACAGGGACGATTACAATGAGCAGTTCTTC. It translates to CASSLDRDDYNEQFF.

The gene calls are TRBV7-3 and TRBJ1-3, with a weak D call TRBD1 (6 bases). V was trimmed by 2 bases and J by 2 bases, leaving 10 bases between them. This CDR3 spans 15 amino acids. CDR1 and CDR2 (germline): SGHTA, FQGTGA. The CDR3 DNA follows: TGTGCCAGCAGCTTAGTCGGGGGGCCTGGAAACACCATATATTTT. Protein: CASSLVGGPGNTIYF.

The genes are TRBV6-1 and TRBJ2-5; D possibly corresponds to TRBD1 (6 bases). Germline loops: CDR1 MNHNS, CDR2 SASEGT. The V end was cut by 7 bases, the J end by 4 bases, with 13 bases between. The CDR3 is 13 amino acids. This chain's CDR3 is CASKHTGRETQYF. CDR3 in DNA: TGTGCCAGCAAACATACAGGGAGAGAGACCCAGTACTTC.

This clone came up a few times. The rearrangement links TRBV4-3 to TRBJ1-1; D may be TRBD1 (6 bases). V lost 0 bases to trimming and J lost 0 bases, with 11 bases between them. Looked up from germline, CDR1 is LGHNA and CDR2 is YSLEER. This CDR3 has 16 residues. This CDR3 reads CASSQEVQGMNTEAFF. The CDR3 nucleotides read TGCGCCAGCAGCCAAGAGGTTCAGGGGATGAACACTGAAGCTTTCTTT.

The chain is built from TRBV6-5 and TRBJ1-1; 7 positions agree with TRBD1. V trimming: 4 bases; J trimming: 3 bases; junction bases outside the gene matches: 5. This CDR3 has 14 amino acids. The V gene's germline CDR1 is MNHEY and CDR2 SVGAGI. The CDR3 nucleotides read TGTGCCAGCAGTTCGTCAACAGGGGACACTGAAGCTTTCTTT. The encoded protein is CASSSSTGDTEAFF.

Only one count was recorded for this clone. This sequence joins TRBV5-1 and TRBJ2-7, with 11 bases lining up with TRBD2. CDR1 is SGHRS, CDR2 YFSETQ, per germline. CDR3 length equals 16 residues. With 1 base clipped from V and 0 bases from J, the junction kept 3 bases outside the gene matches. The CDR3 nucleotides are TGCGCCAGCAGCTTGCGACTAGCGGGGAGCTCCTACGAGCAGTACTTC. This sequence encodes CASSLRLAGSSYEQYF.

The chain employs TRBV2 and TRBJ1-1; TRBD1 is a possible D gene (5 bases). Germline lookup yields CDR1 SNHLY and CDR2 FYNNEI. V lost 7 bases and J lost 0, with 15 bases in between. This CDR3 has 15 residues. The CDR3 coding sequence is TGTGCCAGCACCTTAGGGGTACGGATGAACACTGAAGCTTTCTTT. Translation: CASTLGVRMNTEAFF.

The gene calls are TRBV28 and TRBJ1-2; tentatively, D is TRBD1 (6 bases). The CDR3 totals 15 residues. Germline CDR1 and CDR2: MDHEN and SYDVKM. V lost 1 base, J lost 7 bases, and 16 bases lay in between. CDR3 DNA sequence: TGTGCCAGCAGTTTATCAAACAGGGTTTTTCGTGGCTACACCTTC. Its protein product is CASSLSNRVFRGYTF.

The chain links TRBV5-8 to TRBJ2-5; TRBD1 aligns across 10 bases. The CDR3 length is 16 residues. Trimming took 1 base from V and 1 from J; bases not matched to a gene: 4. CDR1 and CDR2 (germline): SGHTS, YDEGEE. The CDR3 here is CASSLMGQGIQETQYF. CDR3 nucleotides: TGTGCCAGCAGCTTGATGGGACAGGGGATCCAAGAGACCCAGTACTTC. The full variable domain, with the rest looked up from reference TRBV5-8 and TRBJ2-5, is EAGVTQSPTHLIKTRGQQATLRCSPISGHTSVYWYQQALGLGLQFLLWYDEGEERNRGNFPPRFSGRQFPNYSSELNVNALELEDSALYLCASSLMGQGIQETQYFGPGTRLLVL.

Here the CDR3 DNA reads TGTGCCAGCGCATGGCGGGGCCCTGGAAACACCATATATTTT. Its translation: CASAWRGPGNTIYF. This sequence joins TRBV9 and TRBJ1-3; possible D gene TRBD1, 5 bases. Germline CDR1 SGDLS, CDR2 YYNGEE. V gave up 7 bases and J gave up 2 bases, with 13 bases separating them. The CDR3 has 14 amino acids.

V usage is TRBV28 and J usage is TRBJ2-2; tentative D call: TRBD2 (5 bases). Between the trimmed V and J ends, which lost 2 bases and 0 bases, there was a span of 10 bases. Germline V lookup: CDR1 MDHEN, CDR2 SYDVKM. The CDR3 is 16 residues long. The CDR3 spells CASSLNPGSNTGELFF. For the CDR3, the DNA is TGTGCCAGCAGTTTAAATCCGGGGTCGAACACCGGGGAGCTGTTTTTT.

The chain couples TRBV19 to TRBJ2-2; the match to TRBD2 covers 13 bases. V lost 7 bases to trimming and J lost 1 base; unmatched junction nucleotides: 9. This CDR3 contains 18 residues. The germline CDR1 and CDR2 sequences are LNHDA and SQIVND (reference sequence). In DNA, the CDR3 is TGTGCCAGTAAGACTCCGACTAGCGGGGGGCTGAACACCGGGGAGCTGTTTTTT. It is translated as CASKTPTSGGLNTGELFF.

The V and J genes are TRBV6-6 and TRBJ1-3, with D hard to call. Per the germline V gene, CDR1 is MNHNY and CDR2 is SVGAGI (reference sequence). V lost 2 bases and J 1 base, leaving 9 bases between the germline ends. CDR3 length equals 15 residues. As DNA, the CDR3 is TGTGCCAGCAGTTACGTAATCGGGTCTGGAAACACCATATATTTT. It translates to CASSYVIGSGNTIYF.

V usage is TRBV7-6 and J usage is TRBJ2-3, with 7 bases lining up with TRBD1. Germline values: CDR1 SGHVS, CDR2 FNYEAQ. The CDR3 is 17 residues long. Trimming took 1 base from V and 0 from J; bases not matched to a gene: 7. The CDR3 is CASSLGVTGASTDTQYF. CDR3 bases: TGTGCCAGCAGCTTAGGGGTTACAGGGGCCAGCACAGATACGCAGTATTTT.

A few counts support this clone. V usage is TRBV2 and J usage is TRBJ2-4, with no clear D. The ends were cut back, 3 bases at V and 7 bases at J, with 4 bases in the middle. This CDR3 is built from 11 residues. The germline V gene encodes CDR1 SNHLY and CDR2 FYNNEI. The CDR3 sequence: CASSDSNIQYF. CDR3 sequence (DNA): TGTGCCAGCAGTGATAGCAACATTCAGTACTTC.

The rearrangement uses TRBV6-5 and TRBJ1-2; D is ambiguous. CDR3 size: 11 residues. The V and J ends lost 7 bases and 1 base respectively, with 4 bases between them. The germline V gene has CDR1 MNHEY and CDR2 SVGAGI. The CDR3 loop reads CASMSNYGYTF. The CDR3 DNA is TGTGCCAGCATGAGTAACTATGGCTACACCTTC.

V gene TRBV29-1 combines with J gene TRBJ2-5; 8 bases are shared with TRBD2. The assigned J gene may be wrong: the sequence end matches TRBJ2-7 better. Germline loops: CDR1 SQVTM, CDR2 ANQGSEA. The CDR3 has 13 residues. Written as DNA, the CDR3 is TGCAGCGTTGCCGGGACTAGCTCCTACGAGCAGTACTTC. This encodes CSVAGTSSYEQYF.

In the case of this clone: The sample contains more than one DNA sequence encoding this CDR3. The chain employs TRBV7-9 and TRBJ1-5; D is perhaps TRBD1 (5 bases). The CDR3 spans 12 residues. Germline assignment: CDR1 SEHNR and CDR2 FQNEAQ (reference sequence). V lost 1 base and J lost 7, with 5 bases in between. CDR3 region: CASSLGGQPQHF. CDR3 DNA: TGTGCCAGCAGCTTAGGGGGCCAGCCCCAGCATTTT.

This clone was observed a few times. The chain joins TRBV5-4 to TRBJ1-2; 9 nucleotides line up with TRBD1. With 4 bases clipped from V and 2 bases from J, the junction kept 6 bases outside the gene matches. CDR1 SGHNT and CDR2 YYREEE come from the germline V gene (reference sequence). The CDR3 runs to 15 residues. CDR3 residues: CASSRRQGVNYGYTF. The CDR3 bases are TGTGCCAGCAGCCGACGACAGGGGGTAAACTATGGCTACACCTTC.